The 5 T cell receptor beta chains listed next were all sequenced from one sample in a study of lymphopenia after photon versus proton radiotherapy. Libraries were prepared by immunoSEQ multiplex PCR; TCRdb keeps only in-frame clonotypes and omits some of them. The sample contains more than 30,000 clones, 89% of which appear only once. Sequenced material: peripheral blood, taken from a patient treated with proton-based radiotherapy. Receptors originate from a woman in her seventies with pancreatic cancer. Some clones in this sample may be carry-over from other donors' samples.

V is TRBV7-3 and J is TRBJ2-2; 8 positions agree with TRBD2. CDR1 is SGHTA, CDR2 FQGTGA, per germline. V lost 6 bases, J lost 2 bases, and 5 bases stayed unmatched. The length of the CDR3 is 15 residues. The CDR3 reads CASSPGLGNTGELFF. The CDR3 DNA sequence: TGTGCCAGCAGTCCGGGACTAGGTAACACCGGGGAGCTGTTTTTT.

The chain employs TRBV7-3 and TRBJ2-3, with D possibly matching TRBD2 (5 bases). The CDR3 runs to 15 residues. V was cut by 2 bases and J by 2 bases, with 11 bases left in between. Germline CDR1 and CDR2: SGHTA and FQGTGA. The CDR3, as DNA: TGTGCCAGCAGCTTAGGGAGCGGCTCCACAGATACGCAGTATTTT. Encoded protein: CASSLGSGSTDTQYF.

J is TRBJ2-1 and V is TRBV19, with D perhaps matching TRBD1 (5 bases). The CDR3 length is 14 residues. The germline V and J ends were trimmed by 5 bases and 8 bases, with 16 bases remaining between them. Germline V gene lookup returns CDR1 LNHDA and CDR2 SQIVND (reference sequence). The DNA for the CDR3 is TGTGCCAGTAGTTCACCGGGTGGGGCCTATGAGCAGTTCTTC. It codes for CASSSPGGAYEQFF.

The V gene is TRBV29-1, the J gene TRBJ2-7, with D possibly being TRBD2 (6 bases). The V and J ends lost 7 bases and 2 bases respectively, with 21 bases between them. Germline CDR1 is SQVTM and CDR2 is ANQGSEA. The CDR3 is made up of 15 amino acids. The CDR3 protein is CSAAGKDGRTYEQYF. CDR3 sequence (DNA): TGCAGCGCCGCGGGAAAGGACGGCCGCACCTACGAGCAGTACTTC.

V usage is TRBV9 and J usage is TRBJ1-3; D perhaps matches TRBD1 (6 bases). This CDR3 region has 15 residues. In germline, CDR1 is SGDLS, CDR2 YYNGEE. Trimming stripped 0 bases from V and 4 bases from J, with 11 bases between. For the CDR3, the DNA is TGTGCCAGCAGCGTAGGTGACAGGAACGGAAACACCATATATTTT. Its protein is CASSVGDRNGNTIYF.